This T cell receptor (beta chain) appears in the sequencing data of a study of blood T cell repertoires in COVID-19. The CDR3 has 15 residues. Trimming shortened V by 5 bases and J by 0 bases, and 11 bases separated the two germline ends. Germline V gene data show CDR1 as LGHDT and CDR2 as YNNKEL (reference sequence). The data were produced by immunoSEQ multiplex PCR, yet TCRdb's version contains in-frame clones alone and is incomplete. The top ten clones hold around 20% of a sample with roughly 170,000 clones, about nine tenths of them seen once. The V and J genes are TRBV3-1 (or the pseudogene TRBV3-2) and TRBJ1-3, with TRBD1 as a possible D gene (5 bases). This TCR was sampled from a man in his 70s with active or convalescent COVID-19. Sequenced sample: peripheral blood. The CDR3 coding sequence is TGTGCCAGCAGCGATCAGGGATTCTCTGGAAACACCATATATTTT. It yields the protein CASSDQGFSGNTIYF.